This entry lists 5 T cell receptor beta chains sequenced from one sample in a study of shared clonotypes between healthy human individuals. Data came from immunoSEQ multiplex PCR; TCRdb stores just in-frame clones and leaves some out. The sample has some 1.5 million clones; nearly 99% are singletons. Sequenced material: naive CD4+ T cells sorted from blood. Indicated subset: CD45RA+ positively selected. These receptors all stem from a young man in good health.

The chain combines TRBV19 with TRBJ1-2; D uncertain. The CDR3 is 13 residues long. Germline lookup yields CDR1 LNHDA and CDR2 SQIVND (reference sequence). V gave up 1 base and J gave up 2 bases, with 5 bases separating them. The CDR3 loop reads CASSIVVNYGYTF. CDR3 in DNA: TGTGCCAGTAGTATAGTTGTAAACTATGGCTACACCTTC.

This clone has only one observation. The CDR3: CASSDRTSNQPQHF. The CDR3 nucleotides are TGCGCCAGCAGTGACAGGACTAGCAATCAGCCCCAGCATTTT. The chain combines TRBV10-2 with TRBJ1-5; D not resolved. CDR1 WSHSY and CDR2 SAAADI come from the germline V gene. Trimming removed 3 bases from V and 0 bases from J, with 6 bases in between. The CDR3 loop spans 14 amino acids.

This rearrangement joins TRBV7-2 to TRBJ1-1; D may be TRBD1 (5 bases). The V end was cut by 3 bases, the J end by 7 bases, with 21 bases between. There are 16 residues in the CDR3. The germline V gene encodes CDR1 SGHTA and CDR2 FQGNSA. The CDR3, as DNA: TGTGCCAGCAGCTTCATAATATGGGGGGACCAACATGAAGCTTTCTTT. Its translation is CASSFIIWGDQHEAFF. The full variable domain, rest sourced from reference TRBV7-2 and TRBJ1-1, is GAGVSQSPSNKVTEKGKDVELRCDPISGHTALYWYRQSLGQGLEFLIYFQGNSAPDKSGLPSDRFSAERTGGSVSTLTIQRTQQEDSAVYLCASSFIIWGDQHEAFFGQGTRLTVV.

The J gene is TRBJ1-4, the V gene TRBV18; no clear D gene. V was shortened by 2 bases and J by 7 bases, with 26 bases between the two germline ends. The CDR3 sequence is 19 residues long. Germline values: CDR1 KGHSH, CDR2 LQKENI. The CDR3 is CASSPKSCPGRPWGEKLFF. The CDR3 coding sequence is TGTGCCAGCTCACCAAAAAGTTGTCCCGGTCGCCCCTGGGGTGAAAAACTGTTTTTT.

The V and J genes are TRBV6-5 and TRBJ1-4; tentative D call: TRBD1 (6 bases). CDR1 is MNHEY, CDR2 SVGAGI, per germline. The V end lost 2 bases, the J end lost 5 bases, and 12 bases lay between the germline ends. The CDR3 loop spans 15 amino acids. CDR3 region: CASSYTGAKNEKLFF. The CDR3, as DNA: TGTGCCAGCAGTTACACGGGGGCAAAGAATGAAAAACTGTTTTTT.